This note documents a single T cell receptor (beta chain) sequence. It may be a read error: a sequence one base away is much more abundant. This CDR3 is missing its conserved last phenylalanine or tryptophan, likely due to a read error. Genomic DNA served as template for TCR beta VDJ and CDR3 profiling. TCRdb used MiXCR to reprocess the reads, holding one entry per CDR3 protein. The repertoire has approximately 380,000 distinct CDR3 sequences, around 72% of them found once; the top ten carry 3.5% to 4.5%. The sample originates from a study of CD8+CD57+ T cells in acquired aplastic anemia. The ends lost 0 bases at V and 9 bases at J; junction bases unmatched: 2. The CDR3 sequence is 14 residues long.

The receptor comes from a human donor in good health, serving as a control. The rearrangement links TRBV12-3 or TRBV12-4 to TRBJ2-1; 10 bases agree with TRBD1. Material: sorted CD4+, CD8+, or CD8+CD57+ T cells (not recorded which) from PBMCs. Here the CDR3 DNA reads TGTGCCAGCAGTTTAGCGACAGGGGGCGGTGAGCAGTTCCTC. Translation: CASSLATGGGEQFL.